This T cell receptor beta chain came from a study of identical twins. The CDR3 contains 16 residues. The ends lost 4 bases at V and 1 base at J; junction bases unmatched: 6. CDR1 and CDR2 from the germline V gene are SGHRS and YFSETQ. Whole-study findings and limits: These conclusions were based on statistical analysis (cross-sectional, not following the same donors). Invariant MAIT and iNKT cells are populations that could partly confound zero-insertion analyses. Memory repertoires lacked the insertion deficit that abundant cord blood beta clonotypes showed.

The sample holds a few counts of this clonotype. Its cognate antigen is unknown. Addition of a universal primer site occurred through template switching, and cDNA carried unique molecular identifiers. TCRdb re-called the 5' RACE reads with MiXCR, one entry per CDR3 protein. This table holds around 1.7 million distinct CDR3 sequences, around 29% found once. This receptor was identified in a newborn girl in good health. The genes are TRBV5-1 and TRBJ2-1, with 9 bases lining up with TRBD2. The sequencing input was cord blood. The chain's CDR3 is CASSTLAGASYNEQFF. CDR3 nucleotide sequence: TGCGCCAGCAGCACCTTAGCGGGAGCGTCCTACAATGAGCAGTTCTTC.